The rows below give T cell receptor beta chains drawn from one sample of a study of blood T cell dynamics during melanoma immunotherapy. Here immunoSEQ multiplex PCR was the method, and the copy in TCRdb shows in-frame clones only, minus some. Of about 5,800 clones listed, around 90% are singletons. The input for sequencing was blood, taken from a patient treated with checkpoint blockade. Receptors originate from a human donor with melanoma. Both conserved end residues are part of each CDR3. D genes are given only for firm matches. Clone size is not always given. Where it is, it says once, few, many or a class for expanded clones.

v_call	clone_size	j_call	d_call	cdr3_aa	cdr3_nt
TRBV6-6	few	TRBJ2-6	.	CASSYDSGANVLTF	TGTGCCAGCAGTTACGACTCTGGGGCCAACGTCCTGACTTTC
TRBV7-2	.	TRBJ2-3	TRBD2	CASSPLAVGTDTQYF	TGTGCCAGCAGCCCCCTAGCGGTTGGCACAGATACGCAGTATTTT
TRBV10-2	.	TRBJ2-1	TRBD2	CASQKRESDEQFF	TGCGCCAGCCAAAAGCGGGAGTCTGACGAGCAGTTCTTC
TRBV11-1	.	TRBJ1-6	.	CASSVTEDNSPLHF	TGTGCCAGCAGCGTCACAGAGGATAATTCACCCCTCCACTTT
TRBV18	.	TRBJ1-4	.	CASSPEGDPSYEKLFF	TGTGCCAGCTCACCAGAGGGGGACCCCTCGTATGAAAAACTGTTTTTT
TRBV7-9	.	TRBJ2-4	.	CASSAWSGASKNIQYF	TGTGCCAGCAGCGCCTGGTCAGGGGCCTCCAAAAACATTCAGTACTTC
TRBV27	.	TRBJ1-1	.	CASSSWAGGTEAFF	TGTGCCAGCAGTTCCTGGGCCGGCGGAACTGAAGCTTTCTTT
TRBV7-2	.	TRBJ1-2	.	CASSRGTLDYGYTF	TGTGCCAGCAGCCGGGGAACCTTGGACTATGGCTACACCTTC
TRBV5-8	.	TRBJ1-2	TRBD1	CASSLFTVGDRCF	TGTGCCAGCAGCTTGTTTACAGTTGGGGACAGATGCTTC
TRBV11-3	.	TRBJ2-2	.	CASSRVAGELFF	TGTGCCAGCAGTCGGGTCGCCGGGGAGCTGTTTTTT
TRBV2	.	TRBJ1-1	.	CASSFKEANTEAFF	TGTGCCAGCAGCTTCAAAGAGGCGAACACTGAAGCTTTCTTT